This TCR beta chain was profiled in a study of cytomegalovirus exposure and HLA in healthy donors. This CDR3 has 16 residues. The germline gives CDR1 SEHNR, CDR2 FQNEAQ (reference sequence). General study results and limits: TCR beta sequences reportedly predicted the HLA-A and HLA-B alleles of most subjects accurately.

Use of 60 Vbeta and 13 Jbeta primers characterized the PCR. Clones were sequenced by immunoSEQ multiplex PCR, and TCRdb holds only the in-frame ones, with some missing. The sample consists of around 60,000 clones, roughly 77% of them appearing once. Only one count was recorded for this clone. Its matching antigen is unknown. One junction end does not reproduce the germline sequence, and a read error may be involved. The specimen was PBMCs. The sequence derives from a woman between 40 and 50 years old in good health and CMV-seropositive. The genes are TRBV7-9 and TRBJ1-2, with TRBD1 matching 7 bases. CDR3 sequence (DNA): TGTTCCAGCAGACCGACCGGGAACAGGGGTGCCTATGGCTACACCTTC. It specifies CSSRPTGNRGAYGYTF.